This T cell receptor (beta chain) was recorded in a study of blood T cells in healthy people across ages (dated by TCRdb to between 2014 and 2017). For context, the study as a whole: Template switching captured roughly one uniquely barcoded TCR beta cDNA molecule per two T cells in model experiments. To track age-related changes in TCR beta repertoire diversity, the study relied on deep sequencing normalized with unique cDNA molecular identifiers. Four age groups were formed from the donors: young (average roughly 16 years), middle-aged (around 39), aged (over 55) and long-lived (about 80). To avoid experimental bias, donors of different ages were spread randomly across the sequencing lanes. For two donors (one aged 18 to 30 and one aged 80 or older), the study analyzed two additional independent replicas of 1 million unique cDNA reads from the same blood draw.

Here is what the overall study found, with its caveats: A strong correlation was found between observed TCR beta diversity and the percentage of naive T cells measured by flow cytometry. Compared with the aged group, the long-lived group had more naive CD4+ T cells, fewer expanded clones and increased TCR diversity, a pattern suggesting age selection. As age increased, observed TCR beta diversity per million T cells dropped in a roughly linear way, and a significant reduction was already evident by age 40. Donor CMV infection status was unknown, potentially confounding age-related changes in expanded clonotypes. Since profiling was done on bulk unsorted PBMCs, naive and antigen-experienced compartments could not be conclusively compared. Estimates of total diversity based on one million sequenced T cells were considered lower bounds and underestimates.

Donors were a few dozen systemically healthy Caucasian individuals from Russia aged roughly 6 to 100 years. Each donor gave about 9.7 milliliters of peripheral blood, drawn into EDTA-treated Vacutainer tubes. Ficoll-Paque density-gradient centrifugation was used to isolate PBMCs, with at least 7 million obtained per sample. Total RNA, at least 6 micrograms per sample, was extracted from PBMCs with Trizol reagent. Naive CD45RAhigh/CD27high T cell percentages were measured by flow cytometry on a PBMC aliquot from every donor. This clonotype was seen many times. Which antigen it targets is not known. Base qualities are missing; no much larger clone stands one base away. To prepare the library, 5' RACE was applied. The sample was run on an Illumina HiSeq 2500. The second PCR ran for roughly 7 to 11 cycles and used a J-beta primer mix along with a sample-barcoded 5' primer. A unique molecular identifier was introduced onto each TCR beta cDNA molecule by a template-switch 5' adaptor carrying 12 random nucleotides. Each sample yielded at least 3 million CDR3-containing paired-end reads. First-strand cDNA synthesis was performed from all RNA using the Mint cDNA synthesis kit, with priming by a TRBC-specific oligonucleotide. All cDNA was treated with uracil-DNA glycosylase and then went through a first 18-cycle PCR with the universal primers M1SS and BC2_uni_R. In the paper's pipeline: Each sample was normalized by randomly selecting 1 million high-quality reads, each carrying a distinct molecular identifier. Reads sharing molecular identifiers were discarded rather than binned into consensus sequences. MiTCR, run with a Q25 quality threshold and the strictest error-elimination algorithm, handled CDR3 identification, clonotype clustering and error correction. A nonparametric unseen species model with Euler transformation was used to estimate lower-bound total TCR beta diversity. The raw public data were reprocessed by TCRdb itself: fastp quality trimming at Q25, MiXCR clonotype calling, in-frame beta chains only. Duplicate CDR3 protein sequences are folded into a single record with the most common DNA and genes. TCRdb's processing, not the authors', yielded these V and J calls. Here the sample has some 1,500,000 distinct CDR3 sequences; 35% to 45% occur a single time. The ten largest clones represent 4% of the sample.

For CDR1 and CDR2, the germline V gene (reference sequence) lists LNHNV and YYDKDF. There are 12 amino acids in the CDR3, from cysteine to phenylalanine inclusive. Only CDR3 DNA remains: 36 bases, in frame from the first base. Trimming takes 0 bases from V and 5 bases from J, and the germline ends sit 4 bases apart. The TCR sequence derives from a woman between 18 and 30 years old in good health. The chain couples TRBV15 to TRBJ1-2; the D gene is unclear. The sample taken for sequencing was blood. CDR3 loop: CATSRDSYGYTF. The DNA sequence reads TGTGCCACCAGCAGAGACAGTTATGGCTACACCTTC.